Listed below are T cell receptor beta chains from one sample, sequenced in a study of CD8+ T cells in alopecia areata. The assay was immunoSEQ multiplex PCR, and TCRdb's table has in-frame clones only and misses some. The table has roughly 200,000 clones, approximately 53% seen once. Here the sequenced sample was CD8+ T cells sorted from blood, taken at week 24, from a patient treated with tofacitinib. Receptor source: a human donor with alopecia areata. Both conserved end residues are part of each CDR3. The order of the fields is V gene, J gene, D gene, clone size, CDR3 protein, CDR3 DNA. The D gene is left open where the match is weak. Only some rows state a clone size, as once, few, many or a class for expanded clones.

TRBV5-4	TRBJ1-6	TRBD1	.	CASSLKRETGVSPLHF	TGTGCCAGCAGCTTGAAGAGGGAGACAGGGGTATCACCCCTCCACTTT
TRBV4-3	TRBJ2-1	.	.	CASSQDEDTYNEQFF	TGCGCCAGCAGCCAAGACGAAGACACCTACAATGAGCAGTTCTTC
TRBV29-1	TRBJ1-2	.	.	CSAQGDGYTF	TGCAGCGCTCAGGGTGATGGCTACACCTTC
TRBV10-1	TRBJ2-1	TRBD2	few	CASSQGLADNEQFF	TGCGCCAGCAGTCAGGGACTAGCAGACAATGAGCAGTTCTTC
TRBV29-1	TRBJ2-2	.	.	CSVGTNTGELFF	TGCAGCGTTGGTACGAACACCGGGGAGCTGTTTTTT
TRBV13	TRBJ2-6	.	few	CASSIGSTNVLTF	TGTGCCAGCAGCATCGGGAGCACCAACGTCCTGACTTTC
TRBV19	TRBJ1-1	.	few	CASVEYGGTEAFF	TGTGCCAGTGTAGAATACGGGGGGACTGAAGCTTTCTTT
TRBV7-3	TRBJ1-2	TRBD1	.	CASSSGPDRGYGYTF	TGTGCCAGCAGTAGTGGTCCGGACAGGGGCTATGGCTACACCTTC
TRBV4-3	TRBJ2-7	.	.	CASSQEVGAEQAYEQYF	TGCGCCAGCAGCCAAGAGGTCGGCGCAGAGCAAGCCTACGAGCAGTACTTC
TRBV29-1	TRBJ2-7	.	.	CSVAGTSSYEQYFAFSSSYEQYF	.
TRBV7-9	TRBJ2-7	.	few	CASSPPGGHEQYF	TGTGCCAGCAGCCCCCCTGGAGGACACGAGCAGTACTTC
TRBV27	TRBJ2-1	TRBD2	once	CASSLRLAGPNEQFF	TGTGCCAGCAGTTTACGTCTAGCGGGGCCTAATGAGCAGTTCTTC
TRBV5-1	TRBJ2-1	TRBD2	.	CASSLGLAGDEQFF	TGCGCCAGCAGCTTAGGACTAGCGGGGGATGAGCAGTTCTTC
TRBV28	TRBJ1-2	.	once	CASSFTGDNYGYTF	TGTGCCAGCAGTTTTACCGGGGATAACTATGGCTACACCTTC
TRBV6-5	TRBJ2-7	.	few	CASSYSQGYEQYF	TGTGCCAGCAGTTACTCCCAGGGCTACGAGCAGTACTTC
TRBV7-2	TRBJ1-1	TRBD1	few	CASSGGTEGTEAFF	TGTGCCAGCAGCGGGGGGACAGAAGGCACTGAAGCTTTCTTT
TRBV7-8	TRBJ1-1	.	.	CASSLEGVATEAFF	TGTGCCAGCAGCTTAGAAGGGGTTGCCACTGAAGCTTTCTTT
TRBV15	TRBJ2-1	TRBD2	.	CATTAGGLNEQFF	TGTGCCACCACAGCGGGGGGGCTCAATGAGCAGTTCTTC